This T cell receptor (beta chain) was retrieved from a study of naive and memory T cell subsets. There are many counts of this clonotype. Amplification of ligated cDNA took four PCR rounds with SP2 and nested alpha and beta constant primers. Alpha and beta constant region primers primed reverse transcription for blood and skin samples. TCRdb re-called the 5' RACE reads through MiXCR, storing one row per CDR3 protein. The profile shows 56,000 or so distinct CDR3 sequences, under 10% of them singletons. A UMI-containing oligonucleotide was joined by 3' ligation to the TCR cDNA template. Unsorted total RNA, 1 to 1000 ng, was DNase treated before reverse transcription. The TCR originated in a female donor in good health.

The CDR3 here is CASSLHTSGGADTQYF. The CDR3 DNA follows: TGTGCCAGCAGCTTACACACTAGCGGGGGGGCAGATACGCAGTATTTT. The chain links TRBV7-6 to TRBJ2-3; TRBD2 matches 13 bases. With 2 bases clipped from V and 4 bases from J, the junction kept 3 bases outside the gene matches. CDR3 size: 16 residues. The germline V gene encodes CDR1 SGHVS and CDR2 FNYEAQ.